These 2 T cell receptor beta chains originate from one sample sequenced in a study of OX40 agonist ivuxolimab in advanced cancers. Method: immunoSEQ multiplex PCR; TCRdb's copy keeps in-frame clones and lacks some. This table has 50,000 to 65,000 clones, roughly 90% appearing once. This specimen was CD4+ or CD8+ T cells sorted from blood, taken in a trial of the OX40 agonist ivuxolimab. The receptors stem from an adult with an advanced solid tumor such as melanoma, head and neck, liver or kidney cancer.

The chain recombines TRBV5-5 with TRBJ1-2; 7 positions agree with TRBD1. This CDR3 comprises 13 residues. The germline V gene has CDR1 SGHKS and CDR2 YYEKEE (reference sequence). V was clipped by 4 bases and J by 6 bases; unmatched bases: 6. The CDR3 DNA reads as TGTGCCAGCAGCCGCGAAGGGGGCGATGGCTACACCTTC. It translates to CASSREGGDGYTF.

CDR3 sequence reads: CASSLTGDHYGYTF. In nucleotides, the CDR3 is TGTGCCAGCAGCTTGACAGGGGATCACTATGGCTACACCTTC. V usage is TRBV5-5 and J usage is TRBJ1-2, with 7 positions matching TRBD1. J gave up 3 bases and V 1 base, and 3 bases lay outside the gene matches. Germline assignment: CDR1 SGHKS and CDR2 YYEKEE (reference sequence). The CDR3 has 14 residues.